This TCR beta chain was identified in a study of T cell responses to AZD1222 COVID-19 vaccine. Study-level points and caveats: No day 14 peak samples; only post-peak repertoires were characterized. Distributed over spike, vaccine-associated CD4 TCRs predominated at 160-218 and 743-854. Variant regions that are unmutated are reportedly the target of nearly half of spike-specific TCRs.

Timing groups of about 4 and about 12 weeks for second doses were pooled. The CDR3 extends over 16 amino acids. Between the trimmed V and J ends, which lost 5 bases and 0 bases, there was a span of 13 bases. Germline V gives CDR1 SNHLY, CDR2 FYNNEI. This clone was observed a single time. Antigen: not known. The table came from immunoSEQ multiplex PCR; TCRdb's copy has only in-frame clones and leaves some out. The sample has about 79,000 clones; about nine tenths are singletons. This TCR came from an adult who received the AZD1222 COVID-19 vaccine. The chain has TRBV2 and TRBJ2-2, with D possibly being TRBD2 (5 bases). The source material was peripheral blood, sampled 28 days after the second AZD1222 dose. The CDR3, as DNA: TGTGCCAGCAGTTACTCCGGGATGGCGAACACCGGGGAGCTGTTTTTT. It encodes CASSYSGMANTGELFF.